These 8 T cell receptor beta chains came from one sample sequenced in a study of blood T cell repertoires in COVID-19. Data came from immunoSEQ multiplex PCR; TCRdb stores just in-frame clones and leaves some out. The top ten clones hold less than 4% of a sample with about 140,000 clones, approximately 84% of them seen once. The sample taken for sequencing was PBMCs or T cells enriched from blood (not recorded which). All receptors come from a woman in her 50s with acute COVID-19.

This chain links TRBV19 with TRBJ2-7, with a possible D match to TRBD2 (5 bases). Germline V CDR1 and CDR2: LNHDA, SQIVND (reference sequence). The CDR3 loop spans 15 amino acids. The V end was cut by 3 bases, the J end by 3 bases, with 15 bases between. The CDR3 sequence is CASSMGGNGVYEQYF. CDR3 in DNA: TGTGCCAGTAGTATGGGCGGCAACGGGGTCTACGAGCAGTACTTC. Based on the CDR3 plus reference TRBV19 and TRBJ2-7, the full variable domain is DGGITQSPKYLFRKEGQNVTLSCEQNLNHDAMYWYRQDPGQGLRLIYYSQIVNDFQKGDIAEGYSVSREKKESFPLTVTSAQKNPTAFYLCASSMGGNGVYEQYFGPGTRLTVT.

This clone was found many times. The chain has TRBV6-1 and TRBJ1-3; D is uncertain. The CDR3 contains 20 residues. Trimming stripped 3 bases from V and 4 bases from J, with 28 bases between. The germline V gene has CDR1 MNHNS and CDR2 SASEGT. The CDR3 loop reads CASSDLGMDFSGSSGNTIYF. CDR3 DNA: TGTGCCAGCAGTGATCTTGGTATGGACTTCAGCGGATCCTCCGGAAACACCATATATTTT.

The chain is built from TRBV7-9 and TRBJ2-3, with 10 bases fitting TRBD2. The germline CDR1 and CDR2 sequences are SEHNR and FQNEAQ (reference sequence). This CDR3 has 18 residues. V was clipped by 1 base and J by 1 base; unmatched bases: 8. The CDR3 here is CASSLGAGGPQGTDTQYF. The CDR3 nucleotides read TGTGCCAGCAGCTTAGGAGCGGGAGGGCCTCAGGGCACAGATACGCAGTATTTT.

Comment on this clone: The junction departs from the called germline gene at one end, perhaps through a read error. The rearrangement links TRBV5-1 to TRBJ2-7, with D perhaps TRBD1 or TRBD2 (7 bases each). The CDR3 runs to 14 residues. Germline assignment: CDR1 SGHRS and CDR2 YFSETQ. The CDR3, as DNA: TGCGCCCGCAGGGGGGGGAGGAGCTCCTACGAGCAGTACTTC. It encodes CARRGGRSSYEQYF.

The gene calls are TRBV3-1 (or the pseudogene TRBV3-2) and TRBJ1-1; the D is unclear. V lost 2 bases and J 1 base, leaving 8 bases between the germline ends. The CDR3 totals 14 residues. Looked up from germline, CDR1 is LGHDT and CDR2 is YNNKEL (reference sequence). The CDR3 DNA is TGTGCCAGCAGCCAATCGCAGGAGAACACTGAAGCTTTCTTT. Protein: CASSQSQENTEAFF.

The CDR3 reads CASSVALGDYGYTF. DNA for the CDR3: TGTGCCAGCAGCGTAGCTCTCGGGGACTATGGCTACACCTTC. This chain links TRBV9 with TRBJ1-2; D gene unclear. The V gene's germline CDR1 is SGDLS and CDR2 YYNGEE. This CDR3 contains 14 residues. The germline V and J ends were trimmed by 0 bases and 3 bases, with 9 bases remaining between them.

Regarding this clone: A much bigger clone sits one base away, suggesting this may be a read error. The chain employs TRBV5-5 and TRBJ2-5; TRBD1 might be the D (6 bases). This CDR3 has 13 residues. V lost 4 bases and J 5 bases, leaving 12 bases between the germline ends. Germline V lookup: CDR1 SGHKS, CDR2 YYEKEE (reference sequence). The CDR3 DNA reads TGTGCCAGCAGCATACAGGGTTCGGAGACCCAGTACTTC. It encodes CASSIQGSETQYF.

This clone appeared a single time. This sequence joins TRBV4-1 and TRBJ2-3; D may be TRBD2 (6 bases). Trimming stripped 4 bases from V and 0 bases from J, with 14 bases between. Germline CDR1 is MGHRA and CDR2 is YSYEKL. The CDR3 sequence is 16 residues long. In DNA form, the CDR3 reads TGCGCCAGCAGCCCGGTAGCGGTTGGGAGCACAGATACGCAGTATTTT. Translating gives CASSPVAVGSTDTQYF.